The sequence of this T cell receptor (beta chain) was determined in a study of blood T cell repertoires in COVID-19. On the study more broadly: Acute-phase and convalescent COVID-19 samples originated in the United States, Italy and Spain.

CDR1 is LGHDT and CDR2 is YNNKEL in the germline V gene (reference sequence). Germline trimming cut 2 bases from V and 2 bases from J; bases unmatched to any gene: 1. This CDR3 spans 15 amino acids. Per the study methods: Amplifying reference gene primers gave estimates of nucleated cell counts. Profiled with immunoSEQ multiplex PCR; TCRdb holds only in-frame clones, not every one. The D gene and trimming were derived from the DNA, and the V and J assignments and clone size from that table. The table includes some 75,000 clones, around 88% detected once. Sequencing used peripheral blood. This sequence joins TRBV3-1 (or the pseudogene TRBV3-2) and TRBJ2-5, with 11 bases lining up with TRBD2. The sequence was obtained from a man aged 60 to 75 with acute or convalescent COVID-19. The CDR3 region has the DNA TGTGCCAGCAGCCAACGACTAGCGGGGCAAGAGACCCAGTACTTC. It yields the protein CASSQRLAGQETQYF.